These 29 T cell receptor beta chains were sequenced from one sample in a study of T cells expressing NK-cell markers. TCRdb derives one entry per CDR3 protein from the 5' RACE reads, leaving out DNA. This listing includes hundreds of thousands of distinct CDR3 sequences. Sequences were obtained from blood T cells: a sorted CD56 or NKG2C T cell subset, CD4+ or CD8+ T cells, or bulk PBMC T cells (not recorded which). The source of these receptors is a woman between 18 and 70 years old in good health.

CDR3 in amino acids: CSAVGLAYGYTF. The genes are TRBV20-1 and TRBJ1-2; TCRdb's D call, TRBD1, is unchecked because there is no DNA. The germline gives CDR1 DFQATT, CDR2 SNEGSKA (reference sequence). This CDR3 spans 12 amino acids.

The chain couples TRBV6-1 to TRBJ2-5; TCRdb calls TRBD1, which cannot be checked without DNA. The CDR3 consists of 14 residues. CDR1 is MNHNS, CDR2 SASEGT, per germline. The CDR3 spells CASSQGQGLETQYF.

The CDR3 protein is CASSTPDGEETQYF. V gene TRBV9 combines with J gene TRBJ2-5; TCRdb reports TRBD1, a call that lacks DNA to check it against. CDR3 length: 14 amino acids. Germline V gives CDR1 SGDLS, CDR2 YYNGEE.

This chain uses TRBV6-2 or TRBV6-3 with TRBJ2-7; TCRdb indicates TRBD2, and absent DNA this call remains unverified. CDR3 size: 15 residues. Germline lookup yields CDR1 MNHEY and CDR2 SVGEGT. The chain's CDR3 is CASSLTLSRTYEQYF.

This chain joins TRBV12-3 or TRBV12-4 and TRBJ2-3; the D call of TRBD2 rests on TCRdb alone, since no DNA is present to check it. CDR3 length: 16 residues. The CDR3 reads CASRGLAGERTDTQYF.

J is TRBJ2-1 and V is TRBV20-1; the D call from TCRdb, TRBD1, cannot be confirmed without DNA. The CDR3 runs to 15 residues. Germline CDR1 DFQATT, CDR2 SNEGSKA (reference sequence). CDR3 protein: CSAREVSRAYNEQFF.

The chain has TRBV9 and TRBJ2-7; there is no DNA to check the TCRdb D call of TRBD2. The CDR3 spans 16 residues. The germline CDR1 and CDR2 sequences are SGDLS and YYNGEE. The chain's CDR3 is CASSVGGGRPYYEQYF.

The genes are TRBV11-2 and TRBJ2-3; TCRdb calls TRBD2, which cannot be checked without DNA. The CDR3 contains 18 residues. Germline V gene lookup returns CDR1 SGHAT and CDR2 FQNNGV. CDR3 in amino acids: CASSLGLLRDSPTDTQYF.

The chain has TRBV19 and TRBJ2-3; as DNA is missing, the TRBD1 call by TCRdb cannot be tested. The length of the CDR3 is 16 residues. The germline CDR1 and CDR2 sequences are LNHDA and SQIVND (reference sequence). The CDR3 sequence is CASSKGTGDTADTQYF.

The chain couples TRBV11-3 to TRBJ2-2. CDR3 length equals 12 residues. CDR1 is SGHNT, CDR2 YENEEA, per germline. The CDR3 region is CASSRSTGELFF. The full variable domain, its missing parts supplied by reference TRBV11-3 and TRBJ2-2, is EAGVVQSPRYKIIEKKQPVAFWCNPISGHNTLYWYLQNLGQGPELLIRYENEEAVDDSQLPKDRFSAERLKGVDSTLKIQPAELGDSAVYLCASSRSTGELFFGEGSRLTVL.

This chain uses TRBV12-3 or TRBV12-4 with TRBJ2-2; TCRdb calls TRBD2, which cannot be checked without DNA. The CDR3 is made up of 13 amino acids. This CDR3 is CASSPRQSGELFF.

This chain connects TRBV29-1 to TRBJ2-7; the D call of TRBD1 rests on TCRdb alone, since no DNA is present to check it. The germline CDR1 and CDR2 sequences are SQVTM and ANQGSEA. CDR3 length: 14 amino acids. CDR3: CSVREAGAGGEQYF.

CDR3 sequence: CASSFSTTNEKLFF. The rearrangement uses TRBV27 and TRBJ1-4. The CDR3 spans 14 residues. Germline V gives CDR1 MNHEY, CDR2 SMNVEV (reference sequence).

This chain uses TRBV20-1 with TRBJ1-2; TCRdb picks TRBD1, but there is no DNA to check that call. The length of the CDR3 is 13 residues. Germline V gene sequence: CDR1 DFQATT, CDR2 SNEGSKA (reference sequence). CDR3 in amino acids: CSAPGSTNYGYTF.

The rearrangement links TRBV5-5 to TRBJ2-1; the D call from TCRdb, TRBD2, cannot be confirmed without DNA. Germline CDR1 and CDR2: SGHKS and YYEKEE (reference sequence). This CDR3 spans 17 amino acids. CDR3 protein: CASSFRLWTSTYNEQFF.

The chain employs TRBV3-1 and TRBJ2-1; TCRdb lists TRBD1, though no DNA is available to test this call. From germline, CDR1 is LGHDT and CDR2 YNNKEL (reference sequence). The CDR3 spans 16 residues. The CDR3 protein is CASSRGTGFLGNEQFF.

V is TRBV6-1 and J is TRBJ2-5; no DNA is available, so the TRBD1 call from TCRdb remains unchecked. The CDR3 consists of 15 residues. CDR1 and CDR2 (germline): MNHNS, SASEGT. CDR3 amino acids: CASSTDRPEEETQYF.

The chain joins TRBV20-1 to TRBJ2-1. CDR1 and CDR2 from the germline V gene are DFQATT and SNEGSKA (reference sequence). The CDR3 is 11 amino acids. CDR3 residues: CSAGLLNEQFF.

The chain is built from TRBV19 and TRBJ1-2; the D call of TRBD1 rests on TCRdb alone, since no DNA is present to check it. The CDR3 spans 12 residues. The germline V gene encodes CDR1 LNHDA and CDR2 SQIVND (reference sequence). CDR3 amino acids: CASSGQVYGYTF.

This chain links TRBV4-3 with TRBJ2-2; the TCRdb call, TRBD2, lacks DNA for checking. CDR1 is LGHNA, CDR2 YSLEER, per germline. This CDR3 contains 15 residues. CDR3 sequence reads: CASSHLVAGAGELFF.

The chain is built from TRBV10-3 and TRBJ2-7; no DNA is available, so the TRBD2 call from TCRdb remains unchecked. Germline V gene data show CDR1 as ENHRY and CDR2 as SYGVKD. This CDR3 is built from 13 residues. The CDR3 is CAIASGTAYEQYF.

The chain joins TRBV20-1 to TRBJ1-1; lacking DNA, the TRBD1 call made by TCRdb goes unchecked. Germline CDR1 reads DFQATT; CDR2 reads SNEGSKA (reference sequence). The CDR3 loop spans 15 amino acids. CDR3 residues: CSAKAVRSGDPEAFF.

The rearrangement joins TRBV7-9 to TRBJ1-6; TCRdb designates TRBD1, a call that cannot be tested without DNA. The CDR3 has 15 amino acids. Germline V CDR1 and CDR2: SEHNR, FQNEAQ (reference sequence). CDR3: CASSIPGQGVSPLHF.

This chain links TRBV25-1 with TRBJ1-1. CDR3 length equals 14 residues. Germline CDR1 reads MGHDK; CDR2 reads SYGVNS. The CDR3 region is CASSDSGEATEAFF.

The gene calls are TRBV6-5 and TRBJ2-1. CDR1 MNHEY and CDR2 SVGAGI come from the germline V gene. This CDR3 spans 15 amino acids. CDR3 loop: CASSYSEGDYNEQFF.

The chain carries TRBV12-3 or TRBV12-4 and TRBJ2-1; TCRdb's D call, TRBD1, is unchecked because there is no DNA. The CDR3 has 15 amino acids. CDR3 sequence reads: CASSGPGQGYNEQFF.

This chain links TRBV28 with TRBJ1-6; checking the TCRdb D call of TRBD1 is not possible without DNA. CDR1 and CDR2 (germline): MDHEN, SYDVKM. The CDR3 consists of 17 residues. The CDR3 protein is CASRGTPDSSYNSPLHF.

The chain links TRBV28 to TRBJ2-7; TCRdb selects TRBD1, and the lack of DNA leaves this call unchecked. CDR3 size: 14 residues. The germline V gene has CDR1 MDHEN and CDR2 SYDVKM. The CDR3 protein is CASSWDTGNYEQYF.

The V call is TRBV7-8, the J call TRBJ2-5; the TCRdb D gene call, TRBD1, has no DNA to confirm it. The CDR3 consists of 15 residues. Per the germline V gene, CDR1 is SGHVS and CDR2 is FQNEAQ. This CDR3 is CASSQWSTGLETQYF. The variable domain in full, with the rest retrieved from reference TRBV7-8 and TRBJ2-5, is GAGVSQSPRYKVAKRGQDVALRCDPISGHVSLFWYQQALGQGPEFLTYFQNEAQLDKSGLPSDRFFAERPEGSVSTLKIQRTQQEDSAVYLCASSQWSTGLETQYFGPGTRLLVL.